These 12 T cell receptor beta chains were all obtained from the same sample, sequenced in a study of PD-L1 blockade in urothelial cancer. Sample time point: peripheral blood 6 weeks after treatment start. Only in-frame clones appear in the TCRdb table, and some are missing; sequencing was by immunoSEQ multiplex PCR. The repertoire holds tens of thousands of clones, around 91% seen once, with around 11% in the top ten. The input for sequencing was PBMCs, taken around atezolizumab (anti-PD-L1) treatment. The receptor set was obtained from a woman in her sixties with urothelial cancer.

The chain is built from TRBV9 and TRBJ2-3, with D perhaps TRBD2 (7 bases). Germline CDR1 is SGDLS and CDR2 is YYNGEE. The CDR3 runs 16 residues. Trimming pared 0 bases from V and 1 base from J, leaving 12 bases between. The DNA of the CDR3 is TGTGCCAGCAGCGTAGGAGGGGGGGCTGGCACAGATACGCAGTATTTT. Translating it yields CASSVGGGAGTDTQYF.

J is TRBJ2-1 and V is TRBV7-6; 9 bases line up with TRBD2. The germline CDR1 and CDR2 sequences are SGHVS and FNYEAQ. The CDR3 totals 18 residues. V lost 3 bases and J lost 1; bases outside the gene matches: 10. CDR3 protein: CASSFGLAGPHSYNEQFF. The CDR3 DNA sequence: TGTGCCAGCAGCTTCGGGCTAGCGGGGCCCCATTCCTACAATGAGCAGTTCTTC. The complete variable domain, with remaining parts taken from reference TRBV7-6 and TRBJ2-1, reads GAGVSQSPRYKVTKRGQDVALRCDPISGHVSLYWYRQALGQGPEFLTYFNYEAQQDKSGLPNDRFSAERPEGSISTLTIQRTEQRDSAMYRCASSFGLAGPHSYNEQFFGPGTRLTVL.

V is TRBV27 and J is TRBJ2-4, with 9 bases lining up with TRBD1. V lost 7 bases and J lost 2; bases outside the gene matches: 15. CDR1 and CDR2 (germline): MNHEY, SMNVEV (reference sequence). The CDR3 is 18 residues long. CDR3 region: CASKPGQGGIISKNIQYF. CDR3 nucleotide sequence: TGTGCCAGCAAACCGGGACAGGGAGGAATTATTTCCAAAAACATTCAGTACTTC.

The chain couples TRBV18 to TRBJ2-1; 9 bases are shared with TRBD2. CDR1 is KGHSH and CDR2 is LQKENI in the germline V gene. The CDR3 extends over 16 amino acids. With V trimmed by 2 bases and J by 9 bases, 11 bases remained unmatched. Here the CDR3 reads CASSPETSGLSGEQFF. CDR3 coding DNA: TGTGCCAGCTCACCAGAGACTAGCGGCCTCTCGGGTGAGCAGTTCTTC.

J is TRBJ2-5 and V is TRBV5-4, with D possibly TRBD1 on 7 matching bases. The V end was cut by 0 bases, the J end by 1 base, with 13 bases between. The CDR3 contains 16 residues. CDR1 and CDR2 from the germline V gene are SGHNT and YYREEE (reference sequence). The CDR3 sequence: CASSLAQGGFQETQYF. The CDR3, as DNA: TGTGCCAGCAGCTTGGCCCAGGGGGGATTCCAAGAGACCCAGTACTTC.

This chain uses TRBV28 with TRBJ2-5; D unclear. Trimming stripped 2 bases from V and 5 bases from J, with 12 bases between. The CDR3 runs 14 residues. CDR1 is MDHEN and CDR2 is SYDVKM in the germline V gene. The CDR3 nucleotides are TGTGCCAGCAGTTTAGGCGTGCGGCAGGAGACCCAGTACTTC. This encodes CASSLGVRQETQYF. Combining the CDR3 with reference TRBV28 and TRBJ2-5 gives the whole variable domain DVKVTQSSRYLVKRTGEKVFLECVQDMDHENMFWYRQDPGLGLRLIYFSYDVKMKEKGDIPEGYSVSREKKERFSLILESASTNQTSMYLCASSLGVRQETQYFGPGTRLLVL.

CDR3 in amino acids: CAANRDQETQYF. CDR3 in DNA: TGTGCCGCAAACAGGGACCAAGAGACCCAGTACTTC. The chain recombines TRBV7-9 with TRBJ2-5; D possibly corresponds to TRBD1 (6 bases). V was cut by 11 bases and J by 0 bases, with 10 bases left in between. Germline V lookup: CDR1 SEHNR, CDR2 FQNEAQ (reference sequence). This CDR3 comprises 12 residues. The full variable domain, its missing parts supplied by reference TRBV7-9 and TRBJ2-5, is DTGVSQNPRHKITKRGQNVTFRCDPISEHNRLYWYRQTLGQGPEFLTYFQNEAQLEKSRLLSDRFSAERPKGSFSTLEIQRTEQGDSAMYLCAANRDQETQYFGPGTRLLVL.

The V and J genes are TRBV4-3 and TRBJ2-2; TRBD2 is a possible D gene (6 bases). V lost 0 bases and J 10 bases, leaving 15 bases between the germline ends. The CDR3 totals 15 residues. Germline-derived CDR1 and CDR2 are LGHNA and YSLEER. The CDR3 DNA reads TGCGCCAGCAGCCAAGATCCCCCCGGGCGGGAGGAGCTGTTTTTT. This encodes CASSQDPPGREELFF.

The genes are TRBV2 and TRBJ2-1; D is possibly TRBD2 (7 bases). The CDR3 contains 17 residues. Trimming left V 4 bases short and J 2 bases short, with 18 bases between. Germline assignment: CDR1 SNHLY and CDR2 FYNNEI. The CDR3 sequence is CASSGRGGGLPYNEQFF. CDR3 DNA: TGTGCCAGCAGTGGCAGGGGAGGGGGACTACCCTACAATGAGCAGTTCTTC.

CDR3 nucleotides: TGTGCCAGCATAGGACAGGGCTCCATGAACACTGAAGCTTTCTTT. This codes for CASIGQGSMNTEAFF. The V and J genes are TRBV6-5 and TRBJ1-1, with 8 bases aligning to TRBD1. The CDR3 consists of 15 residues. Germline-derived CDR1 and CDR2 are MNHEY and SVGAGI. The V segment lost 7 bases and the J segment 0 bases; nucleotides outside the gene matches: 7.

This clone was detected once. This chain joins TRBV7-9 and TRBJ1-1, with a weak D call TRBD1 (6 bases). Germline lookup yields CDR1 SEHNR and CDR2 FQNEAQ (reference sequence). Trimming took off 2 bases at V and 3 bases at J, with 16 bases between the two ends. This CDR3 region has 16 residues. CDR3 in amino acids: CASSLLSSRGYTEAFF. DNA for the CDR3: TGTGCCAGCAGCTTACTATCTTCCAGGGGTTACACTGAAGCTTTCTTT. The full variable domain, its missing parts supplied by reference TRBV7-9 and TRBJ1-1, is DTGVSQNPRHKITKRGQNVTFRCDPISEHNRLYWYRQTLGQGPEFLTYFQNEAQLEKSRLLSDRFSAERPKGSFSTLEIQRTEQGDSAMYLCASSLLSSRGYTEAFFGQGTRLTVV.

The chain uses TRBV11-2 and TRBJ1-1, with D maybe TRBD1 (5 bases). Trimming took off 3 bases at V and 1 base at J, with 6 bases between the two ends. The CDR3 consists of 13 residues. Germline CDR1 reads SGHAT; CDR2 reads FQNNGV. The CDR3 coding sequence is TGTGCCAGCAGCTTTGGACAGAACACTGAAGCTTTCTTT. Translating gives CASSFGQNTEAFF.